This T cell receptor (beta chain) was identified during a study of human T cells and chemical hapten exposure. Noted time point: patch test 1, 2 weeks after DPC sensitization. Treatment here: therapeutic diphenylcyclopropenone sensitization with weekly scalp DPC. The starting material, unfractionated whole blood, was used for total RNA extraction. This CDR3 is 16 amino acids long. Trimming took off 6 bases at V and 2 bases at J, with 19 bases between the two ends. CDR1 is MNHNY and CDR2 is SVGAGI in the germline V gene (reference sequence). Original analysis: The number of TCRs in each sample had a median of roughly 100,000 and spanned about 20,000 to 690,600. One entry per CDR3 protein results from TCRdb running MiXCR on the RACE reads. The V and J calls and clone size come from TCRdb's table, not from the authors' own analysis. Altogether roughly 190,000 distinct CDR3 sequences are present, under 25% being singletons, with the ten largest covering 6% to 8%.

The chain joins TRBV6-6 to TRBJ1-2; D is undetermined. The TCR sequence derives from a woman in her fifties or sixties with alopecia areata. Some clones in this sample may be carry-over from other donors' samples. The specimen was whole blood, collected in connection with sensitization to the hapten diphenylcyclopropenone (DPC). CDR3 bases: TGTGCCAGCAGACACCGCAGGAGAGGTCCCAACTATGGCTACACCTTC. Translation: CASRHRRRGPNYGYTF.